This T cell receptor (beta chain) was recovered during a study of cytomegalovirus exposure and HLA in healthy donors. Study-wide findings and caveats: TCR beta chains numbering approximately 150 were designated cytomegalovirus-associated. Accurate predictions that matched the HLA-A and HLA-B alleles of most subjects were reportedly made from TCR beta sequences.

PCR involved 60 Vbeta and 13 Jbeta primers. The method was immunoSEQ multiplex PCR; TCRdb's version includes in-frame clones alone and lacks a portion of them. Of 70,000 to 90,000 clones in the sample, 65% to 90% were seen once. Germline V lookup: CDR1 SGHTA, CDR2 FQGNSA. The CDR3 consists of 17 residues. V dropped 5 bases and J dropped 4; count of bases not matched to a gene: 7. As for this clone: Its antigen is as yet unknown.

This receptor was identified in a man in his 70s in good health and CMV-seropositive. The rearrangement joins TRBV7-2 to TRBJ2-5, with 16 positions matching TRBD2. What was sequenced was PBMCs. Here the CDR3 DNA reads TGTGCCAGCAGCCCCCCGGGACTAGCGGGAGGGGCAGAGACCCAGTACTTC. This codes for CASSPPGLAGGAETQYF.